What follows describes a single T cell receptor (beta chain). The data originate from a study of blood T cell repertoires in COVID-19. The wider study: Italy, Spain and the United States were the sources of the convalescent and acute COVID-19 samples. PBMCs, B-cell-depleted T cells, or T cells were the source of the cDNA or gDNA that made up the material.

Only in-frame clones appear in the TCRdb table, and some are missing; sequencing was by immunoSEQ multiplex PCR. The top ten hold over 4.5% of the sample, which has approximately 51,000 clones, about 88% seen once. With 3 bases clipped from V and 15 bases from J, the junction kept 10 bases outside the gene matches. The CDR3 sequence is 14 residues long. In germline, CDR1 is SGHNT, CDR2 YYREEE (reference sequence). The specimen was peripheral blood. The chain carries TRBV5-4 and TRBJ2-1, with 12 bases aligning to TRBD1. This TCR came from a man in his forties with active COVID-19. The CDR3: CASSSGQGAGGAFF. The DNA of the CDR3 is TGTGCCAGCAGCTCGGGACAGGGGGCCGGAGGGGCGTTCTTC.